Shown below are 8 T cell receptor beta chains from a single sample sequenced in a study of blood T cell repertoires in COVID-19. Libraries were prepared by immunoSEQ multiplex PCR; TCRdb keeps only in-frame clonotypes and omits some of them. The sample lists 75,000 to 95,000 clones, about 87% occurring once. The sample comprised peripheral blood. These receptor sequences come from a man aged 45 to 65 with active COVID-19.

V gene TRBV9 combines with J gene TRBJ1-1; TRBD1 matches 7 bases. CDR1 and CDR2 from the germline V gene are SGDLS and YYNGEE. V gave up 4 bases and J gave up 4 bases; unmatched junction bases: 10. The CDR3 is made up of 15 amino acids. The CDR3 sequence: CASSLLTGVVTEAFF. The DNA of the CDR3 is TGTGCCAGCAGCCTTCTTACAGGGGTGGTCACTGAAGCTTTCTTT.

This clone was seen just once. The chain couples TRBV28 to TRBJ1-1; 7 positions agree with TRBD1. Germline V gene data show CDR1 as MDHEN and CDR2 as SYDVKM. Trimming removed 5 bases from V and 5 bases from J; junction bases left unmatched: 8. The CDR3 is 14 amino acids. This chain's CDR3 is CASSLLQGRTEAFF. Here the CDR3 DNA reads TGTGCCAGCAGTCTATTACAGGGGAGGACTGAAGCTTTCTTT.

The CDR3 region is CASSYRQRSEQYF. The CDR3 coding sequence is TGTGCCAGCAGTTACCGACAACGTTCCGAGCAGTACTTC. The chain links TRBV6-5 to TRBJ2-7; D is ambiguous. The V end lost 2 bases, the J end lost 6 bases, and 11 bases lay between the germline ends. This CDR3 has 13 residues. Per the germline V gene, CDR1 is MNHEY and CDR2 is SVGAGI.

The chain couples TRBV5-1 to TRBJ2-5; 7 bases are a match to TRBD2. There are 14 residues in the CDR3. Germline trimming cut 4 bases from V and 2 bases from J; bases unmatched to any gene: 5. Germline lookup yields CDR1 SGHRS and CDR2 YFSETQ. In DNA form, the CDR3 reads TGCGCCAGCAGCCCGGGACTACCACAAGAGACCCAGTACTTC. This gives the protein CASSPGLPQETQYF.

This sequence joins TRBV4-3 and TRBJ1-1; no firm D call. The CDR3 runs 15 residues. V was clipped by 0 bases and J by 3 bases, with 11 bases between them. CDR1 and CDR2 (germline): LGHNA, YSLEER. CDR3 DNA: TGCGCCAGCAGCCAAGATCCGGGGAGGGACACTGAAGCTTTCTTT. It codes for CASSQDPGRDTEAFF.

This chain uses TRBV6-5 with TRBJ2-1, with D perhaps matching TRBD1 (6 bases). The ends were cut back, 6 bases at V and 9 bases at J, with 21 bases in the middle. The CDR3 runs to 15 residues. The germline gives CDR1 MNHEY, CDR2 SVGAGI. The CDR3 loop reads CASRQLQGSSGEQFF. Written as DNA, the CDR3 is TGTGCCAGCAGGCAGCTACAGGGATCAAGTGGTGAGCAGTTCTTC.

The rearrangement links TRBV28 to TRBJ2-7; 11 bases map to TRBD1. Germline CDR1 reads MDHEN; CDR2 reads SYDVKM. J lost 1 base, V lost 2 bases, and 22 bases had no gene match. CDR3 length: 22 amino acids. For the CDR3, the DNA is TGTGCCAGCAGTTTACCTAACTCCTTTGGGACAGGGGGTTTACCCACTTCCTACGAGCAGTACTTC. Protein: CASSLPNSFGTGGLPTSYEQYF.

CDR3 in amino acids: CASSLSRGNQPQHF. CDR3 DNA sequence: TGTGCCAGTAGTTTATCAAGGGGGAATCAGCCCCAGCATTTT. The rearrangement joins TRBV19 to TRBJ1-5; D possibly corresponds to TRBD1 (6 bases). From germline, CDR1 is LNHDA and CDR2 SQIVND (reference sequence). Deletions cut 5 bases from V and 4 bases from J, with 12 bases between. The CDR3 spans 14 residues.